The clone carrying this T cell receptor (beta chain) was picked up a small number of times. The use of a sample-barcoded 5' primer and a J-beta primer mix characterized a second PCR of about 7 to 12 cycles. TCRdb independently ran MiXCR on the 5' RACE reads; one entry per CDR3 protein. Of hundreds of thousands of distinct CDR3 sequences listed, under 45% are singletons. The data originate from a study of blood T cells in healthy people across ages. Investigators took roughly 9.5 milliliters of peripheral blood from every donor. Germline CDR1 and CDR2: SGHRS and YFSETQ. Trimming at V came to 5 bases and at J to 1 base, leaving 12 bases not matched to a gene. The CDR3 covers 18 residues.

This chain joins TRBV5-1 and TRBJ2-5; the match to TRBD2 covers 12 bases. Sequencing input: blood. The TCR sequence derives from a man aged 55 to 70 in good health. The CDR3: CASRSGTSGSEGQETQYF. CDR3 sequence (DNA): TGCGCCAGCAGAAGCGGGACTAGCGGGTCTGAAGGCCAAGAGACCCAGTACTTC.